This TCR beta chain was recovered during a study of T cells in Graves' hyperthyroidism and ophthalmopathy. Newly diagnosed hyperthyroidism patients aged 18 to 65 years had disease lasting under 2 months. The authors obtained PBMCs from around 11 ml of fresh peripheral blood. This clonotype was counted a few times. Its cognate antigen is unknown. Germline assignment: CDR1 MDHEN and CDR2 SYDVKM. The CDR3 has 13 residues. V lost 6 bases and J lost 2, with 8 bases in between. RNA transcripts yielded amplified TCR beta CDR3 regions. An initial round of RT-PCR targeting the TCR CDR3 relied on the HTBI primer set. TCRdb re-analysed the multiplex PCR reads in MiXCR, keeping a single row per CDR3 protein. This sample has some 770,000 distinct CDR3 sequences, with around 17% found just once. Findings and caveats of the study: Expanded thyroid clonotypes (above 0.001) were mostly also found in blood.

The V gene is TRBV28, the J gene TRBJ1-3; D remains unclear. This receptor was identified in a man younger than 30 with Graves' hyperthyroidism. Sequenced sample: blood. The CDR3 region is CASREFPGNTIYF. CDR3 DNA sequence: TGTGCCAGCAGAGAGTTTCCTGGAAACACCATATATTTT.